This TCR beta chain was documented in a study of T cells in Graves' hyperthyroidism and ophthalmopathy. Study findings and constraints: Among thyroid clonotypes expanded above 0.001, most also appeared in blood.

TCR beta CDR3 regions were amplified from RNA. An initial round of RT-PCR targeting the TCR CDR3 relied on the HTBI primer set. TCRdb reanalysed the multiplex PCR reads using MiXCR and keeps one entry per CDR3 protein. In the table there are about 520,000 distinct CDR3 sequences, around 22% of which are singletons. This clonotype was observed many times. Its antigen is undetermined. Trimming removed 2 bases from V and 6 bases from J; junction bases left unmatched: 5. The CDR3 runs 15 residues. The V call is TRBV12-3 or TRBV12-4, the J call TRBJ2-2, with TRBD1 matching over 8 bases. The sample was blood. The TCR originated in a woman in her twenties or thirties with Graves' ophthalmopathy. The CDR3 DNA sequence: TGTGCCAGCAGTTTAAGGGACAGGATGGCCGGGGAGCTGTTTTTT. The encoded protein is CASSLRDRMAGELFF.